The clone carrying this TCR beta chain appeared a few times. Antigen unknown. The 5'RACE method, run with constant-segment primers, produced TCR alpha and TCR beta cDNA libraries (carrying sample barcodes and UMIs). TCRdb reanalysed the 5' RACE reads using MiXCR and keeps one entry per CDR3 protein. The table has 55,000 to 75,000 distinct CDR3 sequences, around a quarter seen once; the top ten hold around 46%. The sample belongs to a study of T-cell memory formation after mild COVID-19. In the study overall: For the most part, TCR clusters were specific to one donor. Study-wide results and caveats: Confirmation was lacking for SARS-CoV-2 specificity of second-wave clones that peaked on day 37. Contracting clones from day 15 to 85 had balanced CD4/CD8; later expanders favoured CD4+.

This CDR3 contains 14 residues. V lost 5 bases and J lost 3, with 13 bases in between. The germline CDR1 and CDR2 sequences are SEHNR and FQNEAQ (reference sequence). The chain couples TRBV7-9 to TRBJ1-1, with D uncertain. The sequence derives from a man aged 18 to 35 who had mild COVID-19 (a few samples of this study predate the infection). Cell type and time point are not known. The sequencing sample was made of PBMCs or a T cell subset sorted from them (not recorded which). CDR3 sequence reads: CASSPTARDTEAFF. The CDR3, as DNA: TGTGCCAGCAGCCCAACGGCCCGGGACACTGAAGCTTTCTTT.